A selection of T cell receptor beta chains follows, all from one sample in a study of T cell responses to AZD1222 COVID-19 vaccine. The assay was immunoSEQ multiplex PCR, and TCRdb's table has in-frame clones only and misses some. The data hold about 120,000 clones, with about 93% observed a single time. The starting material was peripheral blood, obtained 28 days after the second AZD1222 dose. Source of these receptors: an adult who received the AZD1222 COVID-19 vaccine. Both conserved end residues are part of each CDR3. A D gene is named only where the DNA matches it firmly. The size of a clone is reported for some rows only, either as once, few or many, or as a class for expanded clones.

TRBJ1-2,once,TRBV2,-,CASSEARQTYGYTF,TGTGCCAGCAGTGAAGCCCGACAGACTTATGGCTACACCTTC
TRBJ2-1,-,TRBV11-2,TRBD1,CASSLDEGALYNEQFF,TGTGCCAGCAGCTTAGATGAGGGGGCCCTATACAATGAGCAGTTCTTC
TRBJ2-1,once,TRBV12-3/TRBV12-4,TRBD2,CASGTSGYNEQFF,TGTGCCAGCGGGACTAGCGGGTACAATGAGCAGTTCTTC
TRBJ2-3,-,TRBV19,TRBD2,CASSIDRKVGTSQYF,TGTGCCAGTAGTATAGATCGTAAGGTGGGGACTAGTCAGTATTTT
TRBJ1-2,-,TRBV18,-,CASSPDPTSNYGYTF,TGTGCCAGCTCACCAGATCCCACAAGCAACTATGGCTACACCTTC
TRBJ2-5,-,TRBV5-4,-,CASSRGDRNQETQYF,TGTGCCAGCAGCCGCGGGGACAGAAACCAAGAGACCCAGTACTTC
TRBJ2-1,-,TRBV6-2/TRBV6-3,-,CASSDRTPLGGEQFF,TGTGCCAGCAGCGACCGGACTCCCTTGGGGGGTGAGCAGTTCTTC
TRBJ1-2,once,TRBV6-5,TRBD1,CASSNRQGGYGYTF,TGTGCCAGCAGTAATCGACAGGGGGGCTATGGCTACACCTTC
TRBJ1-2,-,TRBV19,TRBD1,CATHDRDRGRDGYTF,TGTGCCACCCACGACCGGGACAGGGGGCGTGATGGCTACACCTTC
TRBJ2-7,-,TRBV5-6,-,CASSFRALREQYF,TGTGCCAGCAGCTTCAGGGCCCTCCGGGAGCAGTACTTC
TRBJ1-2,-,TRBV6-2/TRBV6-3,-,CASSSRGGSGYTF,TGTGCCAGCAGTTCCCGCGGGGGATCTGGCTACACCTTC
TRBJ1-5,-,TRBV19,-,CASSTTINQPQHF,TGTGCCAGTAGTACTACTATAAATCAGCCCCAGCATTTT
TRBJ1-5,once,TRBV6-2/TRBV6-3,TRBD1,CASSWRTGRDQPQHF,TGTGCCAGCAGTTGGAGGACAGGGAGGGATCAGCCCCAGCATTTT
TRBJ2-5,few,TRBV9,-,CASSVALGRETQYF,TGTGCCAGCAGCGTAGCGCTGGGGAGGGAGACCCAGTACTTC
TRBJ2-5,-,TRBV6-5,-,CASSYSLWGETQYF,TGTGCCAGCAGTTACTCGCTCTGGGGGGAGACCCAGTACTTC
TRBJ2-7,few,TRBV14,-,CASSYSSVYEQYF,TGTGCCAGCAGCTACTCCAGCGTCTACGAGCAGTACTTC
TRBJ1-6,-,TRBV6-5,-,CASRDNSPLHF,TGTGCCAGCAGGGATAATTCACCCCTCCACTTT
TRBJ2-2,-,TRBV10-3,TRBD1,CAIRNDRDGTGELFF,TGTGCCATCCGAAACGACAGGGACGGCACCGGGGAGCTGTTTTTT
TRBJ1-1,-,TRBV18,-,CASSPLRDTEAFF,TGTGCCAGCTCACCCCTTAGGGACACTGAAGCTTTCTTT
TRBJ2-7,-,TRBV5-1,-,CASSRDSRYEQYF,TGCGCCAGCAGCAGGGACTCAAGATACGAGCAGTACTTC
TRBJ2-3,-,TRBV7-2,TRBD2,CASSPRGASGSSSTDTQYF,TGTGCCAGCAGCCCCCGGGGAGCTAGCGGGTCTTCTAGCACAGATACGCAGTATTTT
TRBJ2-5,-,TRBV23-1,TRBD1,CASSLDRDQETQYF,TGCGCCAGCAGCTTGGACAGGGATCAAGAGACCCAGTACTTC
TRBJ1-1,few,TRBV2,-,CASNLKMNTEAFF,TGTGCCAGCAACTTAAAAATGAACACTGAAGCTTTCTTT
TRBJ1-5,-,TRBV12-5,-,CASALAATQPQHF,TGTGCTAGTGCCCTGGCGGCAACTCAGCCCCAGCATTTT
TRBJ2-3,-,TRBV25-1,TRBD2,CASARLAGGTDTQYF,TGTGCCAGCGCCAGACTAGCGGGGGGGACAGATACGCAGTATTTT
TRBJ1-1,once,TRBV18,-,CASSPIENTEAFF,TGTGCCAGCTCACCCATTGAGAACACTGAAGCTTTCTTT
TRBJ2-4,-,TRBV6-5,TRBD2,CASSLRLAGARKYF,TGTGCCAGCAGTTTGAGACTAGCGGGGGCCCGAAAGTACTTC
TRBJ1-5,-,TRBV7-2,-,CASSLERSFHSNQPQHF,TGTGCCAGCAGCTTAGAGAGGAGTTTCCATAGCAATCAGCCCCAGCATTTT
TRBJ1-2,-,TRBV19,-,CASSPRTAFYGYTF,TGTGCCAGTAGTCCCCGGACAGCGTTTTATGGCTACACCTTC
TRBJ2-5,-,TRBV7-8,TRBD2,CASSPLSGGETQYF,TGTGCCAGCAGCCCTCTCTCGGGAGGGGAGACCCAGTACTTC
TRBJ2-1,-,TRBV7-9,TRBD1,CASSLDGTGVEQFF,TGTGCCAGCAGCTTAGATGGGACAGGGGTTGAGCAGTTCTTC
TRBJ2-3,-,TRBV5-8,-,CASSLAGVTDTQYF,TGTGCCAGCAGCTTGGCCGGGGTCACAGATACGCAGTATTTT
TRBJ2-5,-,TRBV21-1,-,CASSRRTSGNIQETQYF,TGTGCCAGCAGCCGGCGGACTAGCGGGAATATACAAGAGACCCAGTACTTC
TRBJ1-6,-,TRBV27,-,CASSLDYRNSPLHF,TGTGCCAGCAGTTTGGACTATAGGAATTCACCCCTCCACTTT
TRBJ2-1,-,TRBV10-3,TRBD1,CAISPGTDINEQFF,TGTGCCATCAGTCCCGGGACAGATATAAATGAGCAGTTCTTC
TRBJ2-2,-,TRBV7-9,-,CASSLSTNTGELFF,TGTGCCAGCAGCTTAAGCACGAACACCGGGGAGCTGTTTTTT
TRBJ1-6,-,TRBV11-2,-,CASSFNRDSPLHF,TGTGCCAGCAGCTTCAACAGGGATTCACCCCTCCACTTT
TRBJ1-1,-,TRBV3-1/TRBV3-2,-,CASTPGQGIGAFF,TGTGCCAGCACCCCGGGGCAGGGGATTGGGGCTTTCTTT
TRBJ2-7,-,TRBV5-1,TRBD2,CASSLASGSLGEQYF,TGCGCCAGCAGCTTGGCTAGCGGGAGTTTGGGTGAGCAGTACTTC
TRBJ1-2,-,TRBV15,-,CATSSQTQARGSETF,TGTGCCACCAGCAGTCAGACCCAGGCGAGGGGGTCAGAAACCTTC
TRBJ2-7,-,TRBV7-2,-,CASSPHARVSSYEQYF,TGTGCCAGCAGCCCACATGCCAGGGTATCCTCCTACGAGCAGTACTTC
TRBJ1-2,-,TRBV5-6,TRBD1,CASSRGTGHYGYTF,TGTGCCAGCAGCCGGGGGACAGGGCACTATGGCTACACCTTC
TRBJ2-3,-,TRBV10-1,TRBD1,CALPIPLDRGVSDTQYF,TGCGCCTTGCCAATACCGTTGGACAGGGGAGTCTCAGATACGCAGTATTTT
TRBJ2-1,-,TRBV20-1,TRBD2,CSASIGTRAYNEQFF,TGCAGTGCTAGTATCGGGACTAGAGCCTACAATGAGCAGTTCTTC
TRBJ1-2,once,TRBV7-9,-,CASSLTGANYGYTF,TGTGCCAGCAGCCTGACAGGAGCTAACTATGGCTACACCTTC
TRBJ2-1,-,TRBV6-5,-,CASIREFEQFF,TGTGCCAGCATAAGAGAGTTTGAGCAGTTCTTC
TRBJ1-2,-,TRBV29-1,-,CSIKGQGYGYTF,TGCAGCATCAAGGGCCAGGGCTATGGCTACACCTTC
TRBJ1-1,-,TRBV6-2/TRBV6-3,-,CASSEQRPNTEAFF,TGTGCCAGCAGCGAACAGCGCCCGAACACTGAAGCTTTCTTT
TRBJ2-5,once,TRBV20-1,TRBD2,CSASVGGGETQYF,TGCAGTGCTAGTGTCGGCGGGGGAGAGACCCAGTACTTC
TRBJ1-5,-,TRBV6-5,-,CASGGEQGEPQHF,TGTGCCAGCGGGGGAGAACAGGGAGAGCCCCAGCATTTT
TRBJ1-1,-,TRBV30,-,CAWSSITLGRVKAGF,TGTGCCTGGAGCAGTATTACCTTGGGGCGCGTGAAAGCCGGATTT
TRBJ1-6,-,TRBV4-3,-,CASSQDISLNSPLHF,TGCGCCAGCAGCCAAGATATTAGCCTTAATTCACCCCTCCACTTT
TRBJ2-4,-,TRBV4-1,-,CASSQGTPAYIQYF,TGCGCCAGCAGCCAGGGGACCCCCGCCTACATTCAGTACTTC
TRBJ2-7,-,TRBV2,TRBD1,CASMRSGTVLYEQYF,TGTGCCAGCATGCGGTCCGGGACAGTACTCTACGAGCAGTACTTC
TRBJ1-4,-,TRBV9,TRBD1,CASSARGTANEKLFF,TGTGCCAGCAGCGCGCGCGGGACAGCTAATGAAAAACTGTTTTTT
TRBJ2-4,-,TRBV3-1/TRBV3-2,TRBD2,CASSLTSGRGIQYF,TGTGCCAGCAGTCTGACTAGCGGGAGGGGCATTCAGTACTTC
TRBJ2-7,-,TRBV7-9,TRBD2,CASSSDSGGVGYEQYF,TGTGCCAGCAGCTCAGACAGCGGGGGGGTCGGCTACGAGCAGTACTTC